Detailed here is one T cell receptor beta chain. Its antigen is still unknown. Assay: immunoSEQ multiplex PCR; the TCRdb copy retains only in-frame clones and omits some. The table has fewer than 15,000 clones, over 75% seen once. Per germline, CDR1 SGDLS and CDR2 YYNGEE. V lost 3 bases, J lost 8 bases, and 8 bases lay in between. The CDR3 runs to 12 residues. The source of the sample is a study of OX40 agonist ivuxolimab in advanced cancers. Background on the study: The patients got ivuxolimab, which is an agonistic anti-OX40 (CD134) antibody. Treatment received earlier with anti-PD-1, anti-PD-L1 or anti-CTLA-4 agents was allowed, and approximately 40% had some. Study observations and caveats: Clonal expansion from baseline to week 6 occurred in both CD4+ and CD8+ T cells.

This TCR was sampled from an adult with an advanced solid tumor such as melanoma, head and neck, liver or kidney cancer. V and J are TRBV9 and TRBJ2-2; D remains ambiguous. The source material was CD4+ or CD8+ T cells sorted from blood, sampled in a trial of the OX40 agonist ivuxolimab. CDR3 DNA: TGTGCCAGCAGCGAGAGTGCAGGGGAGCTGTTTTTT. As protein: CASSESAGELFF.